The 16 T cell receptor beta chains listed next were all sequenced from one sample in a study of early T cells in non-severe SARS-CoV-2 infection. Each CDR3 protein is one row after TCRdb ran MiXCR on the 5' RACE reads. The sample contains some 30,000 distinct CDR3 sequences, roughly 5% of which appear only once. The source material was whole blood. These receptors were collected from an adult who was a healthcare worker with PCR-confirmed SARS-CoV-2 infection or an uninfected control (not recorded which).

This clonotype was picked up many times. V usage is TRBV12-3 or TRBV12-4 and J usage is TRBJ1-2; D gene ambiguous. There are 10 residues in the CDR3. Trimming removed 8 bases from V and 8 bases from J, with 9 bases in between. CDR3: CASLTKGYTF. CDR3 bases: TGTGCCAGCCTGACAAAAGGCTACACCTTC.

This chain joins TRBV2 and TRBJ1-5; 8 bases line up with TRBD1. The CDR3 is 15 residues long. The junction had 6 bases not matched to a gene; V was cut back by 4 bases and J by 4 bases. Germline V gives CDR1 SNHLY, CDR2 FYNNEI. The CDR3 DNA sequence: TGTGCCAGCAGTGTTGCAGGGGGCGGAAATCAGCCCCAGCATTTT. This encodes CASSVAGGGNQPQHF. Full variable domain (remainder filled in from reference TRBV2 and TRBJ1-5): EPEVTQTPSHQVTQMGQEVILRCVPISNHLYFYWYRQILGQKVEFLVSFYNNEISEKSEIFDDQFSVERPDGSNFTLKIRSTKLEDSAMYFCASSVAGGGNQPQHFGDGTRLSIL.

This clonotype was counted ten times or more. The J gene is TRBJ2-7, the V gene TRBV20-1; a weak D match, TRBD2 (6 bases). Germline V gene lookup returns CDR1 DFQATT and CDR2 SNEGSKA (reference sequence). There are 16 residues in the CDR3. Trimming took off 1 base at V and 3 bases at J, with 19 bases between the two ends. DNA of the CDR3: TGCAGTGCTAGAGGGGCCTCGGGACTCCCGCTCTACGAGCAGTACTTC. This translates into CSARGASGLPLYEQYF.

This clonotype was picked up many times. V gene TRBV24-1 combines with J gene TRBJ2-1; tentative D call: TRBD1 (10 bases). This CDR3 region has 19 residues. Germline CDR1 reads KGHDR; CDR2 reads SFDVKD. V was trimmed by 3 bases and J by 3 bases, leaving 23 bases between them. The CDR3 DNA is TGTGCCACCAGTGATGGGTGGGCTAGCGGGACAGGGGACTACAATGAGCAGTTCTTC. It encodes CATSDGWASGTGDYNEQFF.

This clonotype was observed once. This clone may be a read error of a much larger clone one base away. This rearrangement joins TRBV7-9 to TRBJ1-1; 8 bases are shared with TRBD1. The CDR3 runs to 15 residues. Losses at the gene ends were 6 bases for V and 1 base for J; bases not matched to a gene: 7. The germline CDR1 and CDR2 sequences are SEHNR and FQNEAQ (reference sequence). CDR3 sequence: CASSPDRGTNTEAFF. The CDR3 region has the DNA TGTGCCAGCAGTCCTGACAGGGGAACGAACACTGAAGCTTTCTTT.

This clonotype was found once. This may be a read error: a much more frequent sequence differs by one nucleotide. The chain couples TRBV28 to TRBJ2-7; 12 bases fit TRBD1. Germline V gene lookup returns CDR1 MDHEN and CDR2 SYDVKM. The CDR3 is 16 amino acids. The chain's CDR3 is CVSSLRDRGRIYEQYF. For the CDR3, the DNA is TGTGTCAGCAGTCTTCGGGACAGGGGGCGAATCTACGAGCAGTACTTC.

This clonotype was found a few times. The chain employs TRBV7-3 and TRBJ2-1, with 7 bases lining up with TRBD2. Losses at the gene ends were 5 bases for V and 9 bases for J; bases not matched to a gene: 7. From germline, CDR1 is SGHTA and CDR2 FQGTGA. The CDR3 sequence is 13 residues long. In nucleotides, the CDR3 is TGTGCCAGCAGCAGGGACTACCTTTCTGAGCAGTTCTTC. Translation: CASSRDYLSEQFF. The full variable domain, rest sourced from reference TRBV7-3 and TRBJ2-1, is GAGVSQTPSNKVTEKGKYVELRCDPISGHTALYWYRQSLGQGPEFLIYFQGTGAADDSGLPNDRFFAVRPEGSVSTLKIQRTERGDSAVYLCASSRDYLSEQFFGPGTRLTVL.

A few counts support this clonotype. The chain has TRBV20-1 and TRBJ2-1; possibly TRBD2 for D (6 bases). In germline, CDR1 is DFQATT, CDR2 SNEGSKA (reference sequence). The CDR3 extends over 11 amino acids. Trimming pared 5 bases from V and 10 bases from J, leaving 12 bases between. In DNA form, the CDR3 reads TGCAGTGCTTTGGACTACCCAGAGCAGTTCTTC. This codes for CSALDYPEQFF.

In its sample, this clonotype ranks as medium-sized. V usage is TRBV12-3 or TRBV12-4 and J usage is TRBJ1-5; no firm D call. Trimming took 5 bases from V and 3 from J, leaving 11 bases between them. The CDR3 spans 14 residues. The CDR3 nucleotides are TGTGCCAGCAGTCCGGGTTCTATCAATCAGCCCCAGCATTTT. Amino acids: CASSPGSINQPQHF.

There are many counts of this clonotype. The chain recombines TRBV7-2 with TRBJ2-1; TRBD2 aligns across 11 bases. CDR1 and CDR2 (germline): SGHTA, FQGNSA. Trimming cost V 5 bases and J 7 bases; bases outside gene matches: 10. The CDR3 is 16 residues long. CDR3 in amino acids: CASSPTGTSGINEQFF. DNA for the CDR3: TGTGCCAGCAGCCCCACCGGGACTAGCGGCATAAATGAGCAGTTCTTC.

This clonotype was counted many times. This chain connects TRBV18 to TRBJ2-2, with TRBD1 as a possible D gene (6 bases). This CDR3 comprises 13 residues. Germline CDR1 KGHSH, CDR2 LQKENI. Trimming cost V 3 bases and J 4 bases, with 6 bases left between them. CDR3 nucleotides: TGTGCCAGCTCACCGGACAGCACCGGGGAGCTGTTTTTT. Translating it yields CASSPDSTGELFF. Combining the CDR3 with reference TRBV18 and TRBJ2-2 gives the whole variable domain NAGVMQNPRHLVRRRGQEARLRCSPMKGHSHVYWYRQLPEEGLKFMVYLQKENIIDESGMPKERFSAEFPKEGPSILRIQQVVRGDSAAYFCASSPDSTGELFFGEGSRLTVL.

The chain joins TRBV15 to TRBJ2-7, with no clear D. The CDR3 spans 11 residues. Germline-derived CDR1 and CDR2 are LNHNV and YYDKDF (reference sequence). V was cut by 3 bases and J by 4 bases, with 4 bases left in between. The CDR3 sequence is CATSSKYEQYF. The CDR3 DNA is TGTGCCACCAGCAGCAAATACGAGCAGTACTTC.

The chain couples TRBV27 to TRBJ2-7; TRBD2 matches 10 bases. The V gene end was trimmed by 5 bases and the J gene end by 1 base; junction bases not matched to a gene: 8. The CDR3 consists of 16 residues. Looked up from germline, CDR1 is MNHEY and CDR2 is SMNVEV (reference sequence). The chain's CDR3 is CASSGTTSGPSYEQYF. CDR3 DNA sequence: TGTGCCAGCAGTGGAACGACTAGCGGGCCTTCCTACGAGCAGTACTTC.

The gene calls are TRBV5-1 and TRBJ2-2; a possible D gene is TRBD1 (5 bases). Trimming cost V 4 bases and J 3 bases, with 16 bases left between them. Germline V gene lookup returns CDR1 SGHRS and CDR2 YFSETQ. The CDR3 length is 16 residues. CDR3 protein: CASSPFSEGDTGELFF. CDR3 in DNA: TGCGCCAGCAGCCCCTTTTCCGAAGGGGACACCGGGGAGCTGTTTTTT.

This clonotype was seen a handful of times. The chain uses TRBV7-8 and TRBJ2-5; D not resolved. This CDR3 is built from 14 residues. The V end lost 1 base, the J end lost 3 bases, and 9 bases lay between the germline ends. Germline V gene sequence: CDR1 SGHVS, CDR2 FQNEAQ. For the CDR3, the DNA is TGTGCCAGCAGCTTAGTTGCCCTAAAAGAGACCCAGTACTTC. It yields the protein CASSLVALKETQYF.

V is TRBV3-1 and J is TRBJ2-7, with D possibly TRBD2 on 6 matching bases. Germline V gene lookup returns CDR1 LGHDT and CDR2 YNNKEL (reference sequence). The CDR3 has 13 amino acids. With 4 bases removed from V and 3 bases from J, the gap between germline ends came to 10 bases. The CDR3 DNA reads TGTGCCAGCAGCCGGGGGGATTACTACGAGCAGTACTTC. As protein: CASSRGDYYEQYF.